This T cell receptor (beta chain) came from a study of early T cells in non-severe SARS-CoV-2 infection. Separate cDNA molecules each had unique molecular identifiers attached to them. Each CDR3 protein gets one entry after TCRdb re-called the 5' RACE reads with MiXCR. This sample yields over 45,000 distinct CDR3 sequences, of which around 5.6% are seen a single time; around 4.1% belongs to the top ten. There are 11 residues in the CDR3. Germline CDR1 is SEHNR and CDR2 is FQNEAQ (reference sequence). Trimming shortened V by 5 bases and J by 1 base, and 3 bases separated the two germline ends. This clonotype was seen at least ten times.

The clonotype was recovered from an adult who was a healthcare worker with PCR-confirmed SARS-CoV-2 infection or an uninfected control (not recorded which). The rearrangement links TRBV7-9 to TRBJ2-7; no reliable D call. Sequenced: whole blood. The CDR3 here is CASSRSYEQYF. As DNA, the CDR3 is TGTGCCAGCAGCCGATCCTACGAGCAGTACTTC.